This paragraph reports one TCR beta chain. CDR3 size: 16 residues. Per germline, CDR1 LGHNA and CDR2 YSLEER. The V and J ends lost 0 bases and 4 bases respectively, with 13 bases between them. Primers included in the PCR were 60 Vbeta and 13 Jbeta primers. Clones were read by immunoSEQ multiplex PCR, and TCRdb kept only the in-frame ones, dropping some. The table records some 40,000 clones, roughly 80% of them present only once. This sample was included in a study of cytomegalovirus exposure and HLA in healthy donors. Sequencing was performed on PBMCs. The clonotype was recovered from a man in his fifties in good health and CMV-seronegative. V and J are TRBV4-3 and TRBJ2-1; TRBD2 might be the D (6 bases). This CDR3 reads CASSQDVGGGYNEQFF. CDR3 coding DNA: TGCGCCAGCAGCCAAGACGTGGGGGGAGGATACAATGAGCAGTTCTTC.